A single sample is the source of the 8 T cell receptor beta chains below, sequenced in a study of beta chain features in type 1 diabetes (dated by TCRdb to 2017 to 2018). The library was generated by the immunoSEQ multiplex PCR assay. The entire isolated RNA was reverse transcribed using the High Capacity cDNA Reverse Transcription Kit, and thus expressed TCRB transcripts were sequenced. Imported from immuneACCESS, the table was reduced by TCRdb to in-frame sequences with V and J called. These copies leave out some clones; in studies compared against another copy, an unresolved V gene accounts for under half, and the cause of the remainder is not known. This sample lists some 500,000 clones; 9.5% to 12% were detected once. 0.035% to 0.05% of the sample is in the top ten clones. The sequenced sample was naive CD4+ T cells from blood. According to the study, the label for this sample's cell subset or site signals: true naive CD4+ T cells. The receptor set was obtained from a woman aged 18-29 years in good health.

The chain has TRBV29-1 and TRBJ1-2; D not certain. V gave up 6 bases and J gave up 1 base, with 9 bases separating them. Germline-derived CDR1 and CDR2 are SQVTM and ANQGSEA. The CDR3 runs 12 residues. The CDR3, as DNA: TGCAGCGTCCCCCGGGTTAACTATGGCTACACCTTC. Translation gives CSVPRVNYGYTF.

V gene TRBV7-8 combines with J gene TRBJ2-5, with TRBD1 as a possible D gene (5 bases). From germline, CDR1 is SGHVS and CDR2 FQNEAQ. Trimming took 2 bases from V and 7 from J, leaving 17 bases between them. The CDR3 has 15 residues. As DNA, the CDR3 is TGTGCCAGCAGCTTATCAGGGTCTGGTTTTCGGACCCAGTACTTC. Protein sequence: CASSLSGSGFRTQYF.

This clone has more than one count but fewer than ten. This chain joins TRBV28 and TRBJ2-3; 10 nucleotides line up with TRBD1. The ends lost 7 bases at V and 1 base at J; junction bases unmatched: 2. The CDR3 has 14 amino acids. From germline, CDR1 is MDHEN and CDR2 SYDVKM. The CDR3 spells CASMGTGGTDTQYF. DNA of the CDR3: TGTGCCAGCATGGGGACAGGGGGCACAGATACGCAGTATTTT.

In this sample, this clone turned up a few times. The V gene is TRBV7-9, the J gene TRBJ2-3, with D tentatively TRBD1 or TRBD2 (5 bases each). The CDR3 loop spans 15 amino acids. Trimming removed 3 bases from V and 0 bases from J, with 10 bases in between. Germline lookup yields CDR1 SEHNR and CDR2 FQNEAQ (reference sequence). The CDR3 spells CASSFMGVSTDTQYF. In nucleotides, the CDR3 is TGTGCCAGCAGCTTCATGGGGGTTAGCACAGATACGCAGTATTTT. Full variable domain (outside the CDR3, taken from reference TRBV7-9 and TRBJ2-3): DTGVSQNPRHKITKRGQNVTFRCDPISEHNRLYWYRQTLGQGPEFLTYFQNEAQLEKSRLLSDRFSAERPKGSFSTLEIQRTEQGDSAMYLCASSFMGVSTDTQYFGPGTRLTVL.

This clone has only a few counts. Here the CDR3 DNA reads TGTGCCAGCAGTGGAGACAGGGGGCACGAGCAGTACTTC. Translating it yields CASSGDRGHEQYF. The chain employs TRBV2 and TRBJ2-7, with 10 bases fitting TRBD1. The V and J ends lost 4 bases and 5 bases, in that order; junction bases with no gene match: 2. Germline CDR1 and CDR2: SNHLY and FYNNEI. The CDR3 extends over 13 amino acids.

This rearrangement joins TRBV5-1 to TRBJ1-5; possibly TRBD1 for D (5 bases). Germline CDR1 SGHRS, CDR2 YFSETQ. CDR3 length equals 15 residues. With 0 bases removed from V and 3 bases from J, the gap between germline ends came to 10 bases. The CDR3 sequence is CASSLGDSFNQPQHF. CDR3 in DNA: TGCGCCAGCAGCTTGGGCGACAGCTTCAATCAGCCCCAGCATTTT.

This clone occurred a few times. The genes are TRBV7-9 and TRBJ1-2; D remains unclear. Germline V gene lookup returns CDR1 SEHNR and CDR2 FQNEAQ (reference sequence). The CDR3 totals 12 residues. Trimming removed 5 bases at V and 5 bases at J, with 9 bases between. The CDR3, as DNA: TGTGCCAGCAGCCGAAATACGTATGGCTACACCTTC. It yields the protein CASSRNTYGYTF.

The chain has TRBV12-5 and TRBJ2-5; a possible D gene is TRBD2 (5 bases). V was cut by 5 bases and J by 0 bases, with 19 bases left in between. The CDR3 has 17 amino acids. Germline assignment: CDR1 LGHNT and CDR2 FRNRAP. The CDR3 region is CASGRTATKLYQETQYF. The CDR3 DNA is TGTGCTAGTGGTCGAACCGCGACTAAACTGTACCAAGAGACCCAGTACTTC.